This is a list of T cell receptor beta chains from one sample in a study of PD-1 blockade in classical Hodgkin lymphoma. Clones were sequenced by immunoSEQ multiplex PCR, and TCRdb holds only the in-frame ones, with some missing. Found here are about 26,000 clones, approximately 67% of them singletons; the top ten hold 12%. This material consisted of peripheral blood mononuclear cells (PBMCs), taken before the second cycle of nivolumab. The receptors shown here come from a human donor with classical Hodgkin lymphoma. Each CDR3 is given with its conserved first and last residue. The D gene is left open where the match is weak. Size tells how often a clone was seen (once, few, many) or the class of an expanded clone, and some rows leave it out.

DNA: TGTGCCAGCAGCTTAGAGCTCAGCGGGAGCCGTCCGTTCTTC
CDR3: CASSLELSGSRPFF
size: .
J: TRBJ2-1
V: TRBV7-9
D: TRBD2

DNA: TGTGCCAGCAGCTTCCGTCGGACAGGTTCTGGAAACACCATATATTTT
CDR3: CASSFRRTGSGNTIYF
size: .
J: TRBJ1-3
V: TRBV11-2
D: TRBD1

DNA: TGTGCCAGCAGGTTCGGGACAGAGGCAAGCTACGAGCAGTACTTC
CDR3: CASRFGTEASYEQYF
size: .
J: TRBJ2-7
V: TRBV27
D: TRBD1

DNA: TGTGCCAGCAGCTACAGGGTCGGCTACACCTTC
CDR3: CASSYRVGYTF
size: .
J: TRBJ1-2
V: TRBV7-9
D: .

DNA: TGTGCCAGCTCACCACGTCAAGGACTAGCGGACCCCTACAATGAGCAGTTCTTC
CDR3: CASSPRQGLADPYNEQFF
size: .
J: TRBJ2-1
V: TRBV18
D: TRBD2

DNA: TGCAGCGTTGAGGAAGAGACCCAGTACTTC
CDR3: CSVEEETQYF
size: .
J: TRBJ2-5
V: TRBV29-1
D: .

DNA: TGTGCCAGCAGCAGACAGACAGGGGGCGGTGGGGGCTACACCTTC
CDR3: CASSRQTGGGGGYTF
size: .
J: TRBJ1-2
V: TRBV7-2
D: TRBD1

DNA: TGTGCCAGCAGTAGGGCCCCTACACCTAATGAAAAACTGTTTTTT
CDR3: CASSRAPTPNEKLFF
size: .
J: TRBJ1-4
V: TRBV28
D: .

DNA: TGTGCCAGTAGTGTCCGGGACAGGCCCTACGAGCAGTACTTC
CDR3: CASSVRDRPYEQYF
size: .
J: TRBJ2-7
V: TRBV19
D: TRBD1

DNA: TGTGCCAGCAGCCCCCCCCGGGGACAGGGGGCGCTGGGCTATGGCTACACCTTC
CDR3: CASSPPRGQGALGYGYTF
size: .
J: TRBJ1-2
V: TRBV7-2
D: TRBD1

DNA: TGTGCCAGCTCCCCCGTGGATAACTATGGCTACACCTTC
CDR3: CASSPVDNYGYTF
size: .
J: TRBJ1-2
V: TRBV6-5
D: .

DNA: TGTGCCAGTAGTATAGCCGGACAGCCCCAGCATTTT
CDR3: CASSIAGQPQHF
size: .
J: TRBJ1-5
V: TRBV19
D: .

DNA: TGTGCCAGTAGCGGGGGGGAGTGGGGCAATCAGCCCCAGCATTTT
CDR3: CASSGGEWGNQPQHF
size: few
J: TRBJ1-5
V: TRBV19
D: .

DNA: TGTGCCAGCAGTTTATCCGTAACCGGGACTAGCTACGAGCAGTACTTC
CDR3: CASSLSVTGTSYEQYF
size: few
J: TRBJ2-7
V: TRBV28
D: TRBD2

DNA: TGCGCCAGCAGCGCTCCCCTGGGCGAGCAGTTCTTC
CDR3: CASSAPLGEQFF
size: once
J: TRBJ2-1
V: TRBV5-1
D: .

DNA: TGTGCCAGCAGCGTAGAGGCAGGGAGCTCCTACGAGCAGTACTTC
CDR3: CASSVEAGSSYEQYF
size: .
J: TRBJ2-7
V: TRBV9
D: .

DNA: TGTGCCTGGAGTGGGGGCTTTATGCAGTACTTC
CDR3: CAWSGGFMQYF
size: .
J: TRBJ2-7
V: TRBV30
D: .

DNA: TGTGCCAGCAGCTTAGGGCAGGGTCCCGCCGAAGGGCCCCTCCACTTT
CDR3: CASSLGQGPAEGPLHF
size: .
J: TRBJ1-6
V: TRBV11-2
D: .

DNA: TGTGCCAGCAGCTTTCCACTTAGGGGGCGAAATAAGTTCACTGAAGCTTTCTTT
CDR3: CASSFPLRGRNKFTEAFF
size: .
J: TRBJ1-1
V: TRBV5-4
D: TRBD1

DNA: TGTGCCAGCTCACCGCTCGAAGATGCAACTAATGAAAAACTGTTTTTT
CDR3: CASSPLEDATNEKLFF
size: .
J: TRBJ1-4
V: TRBV18
D: .

DNA: TGTGCCAGCAGTTCCTTTCGGGGCACTGAAGCTTTCTTT
CDR3: CASSSFRGTEAFF
size: many
J: TRBJ1-1
V: TRBV6-5
D: .

DNA: TGTGCCAGCAGTTTGAGGGTTGGTGGCTACACCTTC
CDR3: CASSLRVGGYTF
size: .
J: TRBJ1-2
V: TRBV28
D: .

DNA: TGCGCCAGCAGCCAAGCGGCGGGGGGCGAACTTTGGGAGCAGTACTTC
CDR3: CASSQAAGGELWEQYF
size: .
J: TRBJ2-7
V: TRBV4-3
D: TRBD2

DNA: TGTGCCTCCAGGGGAAACACAGATACGCAGTATTTT
CDR3: CASRGNTDTQYF
size: few
J: TRBJ2-3
V: TRBV6-5
D: .

DNA: TGTGCCATCAGTGGGGACAGTACTGAAGCTTTCTTT
CDR3: CAISGDSTEAFF
size: .
J: TRBJ1-1
V: TRBV10-3
D: TRBD1

DNA: TGTGCCAGCAGCTTGGAGGGGGGTTCCTACGAGCAGTACTTC
CDR3: CASSLEGGSYEQYF
size: once
J: TRBJ2-7
V: TRBV5-5
D: .

DNA: TGCGCCAGCAGCCCGGGACAGGGAGCCTATGGCTACACCTTC
CDR3: CASSPGQGAYGYTF
size: .
J: TRBJ1-2
V: TRBV10-2
D: TRBD1

DNA: TGTGCCAGCAGCTTCGGGGCAGGGGGAATAGCTTTCTTT
CDR3: CASSFGAGGIAFF
size: .
J: TRBJ1-1
V: TRBV7-2
D: TRBD1

DNA: TGTGCCAGCAGTTTGACGAAACAGGGTGCTTTCTTT
CDR3: CASSLTKQGAFF
size: .
J: TRBJ1-1
V: TRBV28
D: .

DNA: TGTGCCAGTAGTATTGCTAGCGGGAGTTTTTACGAGCAGTACTTC
CDR3: CASSIASGSFYEQYF
size: many
J: TRBJ2-7
V: TRBV19
D: TRBD2